The 30 T cell receptor beta chains reported below all come from one sample, sequenced in a study of T cells of healthy individuals. TCRdb re-called the 5' RACE reads through MiXCR, storing one row per CDR3 protein. The profile shows some 82,000 distinct CDR3 sequences, approximately 4.8% of them singletons. Source of these receptors: a female donor in good health.

There are a few counts of this clonotype. V and J are TRBV24-1 and TRBJ2-1; D perhaps matches TRBD1 (6 bases). This CDR3 is built from 16 residues. The V gene lost 7 bases and the J gene lost 7 bases, with 22 bases spanning the gap. Germline CDR1 KGHDR, CDR2 SFDVKD. The CDR3 DNA follows: TGTGCCACCAGAAACTCACGTTTTGCGCAGGGGAATGAGCAGTTCTTC. Amino acids: CATRNSRFAQGNEQFF.

This clonotype was observed many times. The chain couples TRBV6-5 to TRBJ1-2; D might be TRBD1 (6 bases). This CDR3 is 15 amino acids long. Germline V gene data show CDR1 as MNHEY and CDR2 as SVGAGI. V shed 2 bases and J shed 1 base, with 11 bases lying between them. CDR3 in amino acids: CASSYLDRNNYGYTF. For the CDR3, the DNA is TGTGCCAGCAGTTACCTGGACAGAAATAACTATGGCTACACCTTC.

The sample holds a few counts of this clonotype. This chain joins TRBV6-2 or TRBV6-3 and TRBJ1-5, with a possible D match to TRBD1 (6 bases). With 7 bases removed from V and 1 base from J, the gap between germline ends came to 17 bases. Germline assignment: CDR1 MNHEY and CDR2 SVGEGT. The length of the CDR3 is 16 residues. DNA for the CDR3: TGTGCCAGCAAATCCCACGGGGGCCGGAGCAATCAGCCCCAGCATTTT. Its translation is CASKSHGGRSNQPQHF.

This clonotype has a count of ten or more. The chain uses TRBV2 and TRBJ1-5, with D maybe TRBD1 (5 bases). V shed 6 bases and J shed 2 bases, with 17 bases lying between them. CDR3 length equals 16 residues. Germline loops: CDR1 SNHLY, CDR2 FYNNEI. CDR3: CASRVTGLQGNQPQHF. The CDR3 nucleotides read TGTGCCAGCAGGGTAACAGGTTTACAAGGCAATCAGCCCCAGCATTTT.

The table lists this clonotype with many counts. This chain links TRBV6-2 or TRBV6-3 with TRBJ2-2, with 8 bases that match TRBD2. The CDR3 totals 15 residues. The V and J ends lost 11 bases and 1 base, in that order; junction bases with no gene match: 9. Germline loops: CDR1 MNHEY, CDR2 SVGEGT. CDR3 residues: CAGGNAGGNTGELFF. CDR3 nucleotide sequence: TGTGCCGGAGGAAACGCGGGAGGGAACACCGGGGAGCTGTTTTTT.

This clonotype was seen repeatedly, ten times or more. This chain uses TRBV21-1 with TRBJ1-1; no DNA check was done on the table's D call, TRBD1. TRBV21-1 is termed a pseudogene. CDR3 size: 12 residues. CDR3 sequence reads: CASTPTGTEAFF. The CDR3 DNA reads TGTGCCAGCACCCCGACAGGGACTGAAGCTTTCTTT.

This clonotype was detected ten times or more. V and J are TRBV6-9 and TRBJ2-4; D is uncertain. Germline V gives CDR1 MNHGY, CDR2 SVAAGI. CDR3 length equals 13 residues. The V and J ends lost 7 bases and 6 bases respectively, with 13 bases between them. The CDR3 region has the DNA TGTGCCAGCATCAGGCGCAGACCAAACATTCAGTACTTC. Translating it yields CASIRRRPNIQYF.

In this sample, this clonotype turned up a few times. This sequence joins TRBV14 and TRBJ1-1, with a weak D call TRBD1 (6 bases). The CDR3 consists of 19 residues. Germline V gene sequence: CDR1 SGHDN, CDR2 FVKESK. V was shortened by 4 bases and J by 4 bases, with 28 bases between the two germline ends. The CDR3 loop is CASSPLSYYSGGPGTEAFF. Here the CDR3 DNA reads TGTGCCAGCAGCCCGCTAAGTTATTATTCTGGGGGGCCGGGCACTGAAGCTTTCTTT.

The sample holds many counts of this clonotype. The gene calls are TRBV9 and TRBJ2-3; TRBD2 agrees at 8 bases. V gave up 0 bases and J gave up 5 bases; unmatched junction bases: 5. The germline CDR1 and CDR2 sequences are SGDLS and YYNGEE. The CDR3 totals 15 residues. The CDR3 sequence: CASSVAGGEGDTQYF. The CDR3 DNA reads as TGTGCCAGCAGCGTAGCCGGGGGGGAAGGAGATACGCAGTATTTT.

This clonotype was found many times. The V and J genes are TRBV7-9 and TRBJ2-5; TRBD2 aligns across 8 bases. The CDR3 has 16 residues. The trim removed 7 bases at V and 5 bases at J, leaving 15 bases unmatched. CDR1 is SEHNR and CDR2 is FQNEAQ in the germline V gene (reference sequence). DNA for the CDR3: TGTGCCAGCACCCAAGCGGGAGCGGGAGCGGTTGAGACCCAGTACTTC. Translation: CASTQAGAGAVETQYF.

The sample holds many counts of this clonotype. The chain has TRBV25-1 and TRBJ2-2; the D is unclear. This CDR3 spans 14 amino acids. The germline CDR1 and CDR2 sequences are MGHDK and SYGVNS. V was clipped by 4 bases and J by 3 bases, with 9 bases between them. The CDR3 DNA is TGTGCCAGCAGTGGCTACGGTGACACCGGGGAGCTGTTTTTT. Residues: CASSGYGDTGELFF. Looking up the rest from reference TRBV25-1 and TRBJ2-2 gives the full variable domain: EADIYQTPRYLVIGTGKKITLECSQTMGHDKMYWYQQDPGMELHLIHYSYGVNSTEKGDLSSESTVSRIRTEHFPLTLESARPSHTSQYLCASSGYGDTGELFFGEGSRLTVL.

This clonotype was recorded many times. The chain employs TRBV18 and TRBJ2-1, with TRBD1 matching 8 bases. With 2 bases clipped from V and 5 bases from J, the junction kept 5 bases outside the gene matches. CDR3 size: 15 residues. CDR1 is KGHSH and CDR2 is LQKENI in the germline V gene. The CDR3 nucleotides are TGTGCCAGCTCACCAGGACAGGGAAATAACAATGAGCAGTTCTTC. Translated, it gives CASSPGQGNNNEQFF.

This clonotype was detected only a few times. The V gene is TRBV2, the J gene TRBJ1-1; 8 nucleotides agree with TRBD1. The germline V gene has CDR1 SNHLY and CDR2 FYNNEI. The CDR3 has 14 amino acids. CDR3 residues: CDDPGGQRGTEAFF. The CDR3 bases are TGTGACGACCCAGGGGGCCAACGCGGGACTGAAGCTTTCTTT.

This clonotype was seen more than once but under ten times. This chain joins TRBV5-6 and TRBJ1-5; D gene uncertain. There are 13 residues in the CDR3. With 2 bases removed from V and 9 bases from J, the gap between germline ends came to 12 bases. From germline, CDR1 is SGHDT and CDR2 YYEEEE. The DNA of the CDR3 is TGTGCCAGCAGCTTAAGAGGGAATGCGCCCCAGCATTTT. Amino acids: CASSLRGNAPQHF.

This clonotype was seen repeatedly, ten times or more. The chain uses TRBV12-3 or TRBV12-4 and TRBJ2-2, with no clear D. The CDR3 loop spans 14 amino acids. Trimming removed 2 bases at V and 6 bases at J, with 10 bases between. CDR3 in DNA: TGTGCCAGCAGTTTAATGGCTACGGCCGGGGAGCTGTTTTTT. Its translation: CASSLMATAGELFF.

This clonotype has a count of ten or more. V is TRBV6-5 and J is TRBJ2-5; 12 bases line up with TRBD2. Germline V gene sequence: CDR1 MNHEY, CDR2 SVGAGI. The CDR3 contains 16 residues. V lost 5 bases to trimming and J lost 1 base; unmatched junction nucleotides: 5. CDR3 bases: TGTGCCAGCAGTCGACTAGCGGGAGTGGGCCAAGAGACCCAGTACTTC. Its protein is CASSRLAGVGQETQYF.

The rearrangement joins TRBV20-1 to TRBJ1-5; TRBD1 matches 8 bases. Looked up from germline, CDR1 is DFQATT and CDR2 is SNEGSKA (reference sequence). This CDR3 is built from 15 residues. V gave up 0 bases and J gave up 6 bases; unmatched junction bases: 7. The CDR3 nucleotides are TGCAGTGCTAGAGATGGGCAGGGGGCCGTTCAGCCCCAGCATTTT. The encoded protein is CSARDGQGAVQPQHF.

In its sample, this clonotype was seen many times. The CDR3 sequence is CASSSRDYEQYF. The CDR3 region has the DNA TGTGCCAGCAGTTCTCGGGACTACGAGCAGTACTTC. V usage is TRBV6-6 and J usage is TRBJ2-7, with a tentative D call TRBD2 (5 bases). There are 12 residues in the CDR3. Trimming removed 4 bases at V and 3 bases at J, with 7 bases between. CDR1 is MNHNY and CDR2 is SVGAGI in the germline V gene (reference sequence).

This clonotype was counted ten times or more. The chain is built from TRBV4-1 and TRBJ1-4, with D perhaps matching TRBD1 (5 bases). Trimming cost V 6 bases and J 7 bases, with 12 bases left between them. CDR1 MGHRA and CDR2 YSYEKL come from the germline V gene. The CDR3 is 13 residues long. CDR3 sequence (DNA): TGCGCCAGCAGACTCCCGGGGGGTGAAAAACTGTTTTTT. It is translated as CASRLPGGEKLFF.

This clonotype was detected a few times. V is TRBV18 and J is TRBJ1-3; D possibly corresponds to TRBD1 (6 bases). CDR1 and CDR2 (germline): KGHSH, LQKENI. The V and J ends lost 4 bases and 0 bases respectively, with 13 bases between them. CDR3 length equals 16 residues. The CDR3: CASSLQGQSSGNTIYF. CDR3 sequence (DNA): TGTGCCAGCTCACTGCAGGGGCAGAGCTCTGGAAACACCATATATTTT.

This clonotype was observed at least ten times. The chain carries TRBV20-1 and TRBJ1-1, with 9 bases that match TRBD1. The germline V gene has CDR1 DFQATT and CDR2 SNEGSKA (reference sequence). The V and J ends lost 5 bases and 3 bases, in that order; junction bases with no gene match: 7. CDR3 length: 14 amino acids. CDR3 bases: TGCAGTGCTGTCCCGGGACAGGGCCACACTGAAGCTTTCTTT. Its protein is CSAVPGQGHTEAFF.

This clonotype was observed a few times. The chain combines TRBV29-1 with TRBJ2-1, with D maybe TRBD2 (6 bases). The CDR3 consists of 14 residues. Trimming shortened V by 3 bases and J by 5 bases, and 14 bases separated the two germline ends. CDR1 and CDR2 (germline): SQVTM, ANQGSEA. The CDR3 DNA reads as TGCAGCGTTGAGTCCCGGGAGAGGGACAATGAGCAGTTCTTC. It codes for CSVESRERDNEQFF.

At least ten counts were recorded for this clonotype. V and J are TRBV28 and TRBJ2-1; the match to TRBD2 covers 10 bases. With 4 bases clipped from V and 9 bases from J, the junction kept 6 bases outside the gene matches. The germline gives CDR1 MDHEN, CDR2 SYDVKM. The CDR3 extends over 14 amino acids. CDR3 coding DNA: TGTGCCAGCAGTTCGTCCGGGACTAGCGCTGAGCAGTTCTTC. Amino acid sequence: CASSSSGTSAEQFF. The full variable domain, its missing parts supplied by reference TRBV28 and TRBJ2-1, is DVKVTQSSRYLVKRTGEKVFLECVQDMDHENMFWYRQDPGLGLRLIYFSYDVKMKEKGDIPEGYSVSREKKERFSLILESASTNQTSMYLCASSSSGTSAEQFFGPGTRLTVL.

The V call is TRBV25-1, the J call TRBJ2-7; D is uncertain. The CDR3 is 12 amino acids. V gave up 4 bases and J gave up 2 bases, with 6 bases separating them. Germline lookup yields CDR1 MGHDK and CDR2 SYGVNS. CDR3 region: CASSGVAYEQYF. In DNA form, the CDR3 reads TGTGCCAGCAGTGGGGTAGCCTACGAGCAGTACTTC.

This clonotype was counted many times. The rearrangement uses TRBV28 and TRBJ1-3; D gene unclear. V gave up 9 bases and J gave up 0 bases, with 6 bases separating them. This CDR3 has 12 amino acids. The germline V gene encodes CDR1 MDHEN and CDR2 SYDVKM. This CDR3 reads CASGRSGNTIYF. In DNA form, the CDR3 reads TGTGCCAGTGGACGCTCTGGAAACACCATATATTTT.

This clonotype has a count of ten or more. The gene calls are TRBV29-1 and TRBJ2-1; TRBD1 matches at 10 bases. The CDR3 is 16 residues long. Unmatched junction bases numbered 13, after V lost 4 bases and J lost 7 bases. Germline V gene sequence: CDR1 SQVTM, CDR2 ANQGSEA. The chain's CDR3 is CSVVSTMGQGLNEQFF. CDR3 nucleotides: TGCAGCGTTGTTTCTACTATGGGACAGGGGTTAAATGAGCAGTTCTTC.

This clonotype was detected ten times or more. The chain couples TRBV14 to TRBJ2-1; 11 nucleotides match TRBD2. CDR3 length: 14 residues. Germline V gene data show CDR1 as SGHDN and CDR2 as FVKESK. V trimming: 5 bases; J trimming: 8 bases; junction bases outside the gene matches: 5. DNA of the CDR3: TGTGCCAGCAGCTCTAGCGGGAGGATAGATGAGCAGTTCTTC. Amino acids: CASSSSGRIDEQFF.

This clonotype has at least ten counts. The gene calls are TRBV12-3 or TRBV12-4 and TRBJ1-2; tentative D call: TRBD1 (5 bases). The CDR3 totals 15 residues. Trimming shortened V by 1 base and J by 7 bases, and 16 bases separated the two germline ends. This CDR3 is CASSLEGAGTGGYTF. In DNA form, the CDR3 reads TGTGCCAGCAGTTTAGAAGGGGCCGGGACTGGTGGCTACACCTTC.

There are many counts of this clonotype. The genes are TRBV7-2 and TRBJ1-5; no clear D gene. Germline V gene lookup returns CDR1 SGHTA and CDR2 FQGNSA. The CDR3 loop spans 14 amino acids. V gave up 1 base and J gave up 1 base, with 5 bases separating them. The CDR3 region has the DNA TGTGCCAGCAGCTTAGGCCCCAGCAATCAGCCCCAGCATTTT. It translates to CASSLGPSNQPQHF.

Many counts were recorded for this clonotype. The chain carries TRBV11-2 and TRBJ1-1; 7 nucleotides match TRBD1. The CDR3 sequence is 14 residues long. V gave up 1 base and J gave up 5 bases; unmatched junction bases: 4. Germline CDR1 SGHAT, CDR2 FQNNGV. CDR3 region: CASSLANRGTEAFF. For the CDR3, the DNA is TGTGCCAGCAGCTTAGCCAACAGGGGAACTGAAGCTTTCTTT.